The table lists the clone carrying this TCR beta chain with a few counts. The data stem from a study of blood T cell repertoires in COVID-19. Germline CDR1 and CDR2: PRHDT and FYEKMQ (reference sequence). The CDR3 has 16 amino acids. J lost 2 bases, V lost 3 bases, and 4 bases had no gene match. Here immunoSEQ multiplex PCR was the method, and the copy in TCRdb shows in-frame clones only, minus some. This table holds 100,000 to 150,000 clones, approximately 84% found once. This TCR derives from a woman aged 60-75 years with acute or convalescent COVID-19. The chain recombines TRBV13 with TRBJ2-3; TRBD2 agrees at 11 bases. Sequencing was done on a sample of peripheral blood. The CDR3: CASSFRLAGHTDTQYF. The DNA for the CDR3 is TGTGCCAGCAGCTTCAGACTAGCGGGGCACACAGATACGCAGTATTTT.